One TCR beta chain is described in this entry. Germline V gene data show CDR1 as LNHDA and CDR2 as SQIVND (reference sequence). The CDR3 sequence is 16 residues long. V shed 2 bases, J shed 0 bases, and the junction held 6 bases outside the gene matches. These data come from a study of blood T cell repertoires in COVID-19. Across the study: Some COVID-19 samples were acute and others convalescent; all came from the United States, Italy and Spain. T cells, B-cell-depleted T cells, or PBMCs provided the cDNA or gDNA that served as material.

Sequencing was performed with immunoSEQ multiplex PCR; in TCRdb, only in-frame clones are kept and a portion is missing. The repertoire holds approximately 130,000 clones, with 70% to 90% as singletons. The clonotype originates from a woman between 45 and 60 years old who had recovered from COVID-19. The J gene is TRBJ1-1, the V gene TRBV19; TRBD1 matches 7 bases. What was sequenced was peripheral blood. The CDR3 bases are TGTGCCAGTAGTATATCCGGGACAGCCATGAACACTGAAGCTTTCTTT. Translating gives CASSISGTAMNTEAFF.